The present TCR beta chain was sequenced within a study of blood T cell repertoires in COVID-19. V shed 3 bases and J 3 bases; nucleotides not matched to a gene: 7. This CDR3 has 16 residues. Germline lookup yields CDR1 KGHSH and CDR2 LQKENI. Data came from immunoSEQ multiplex PCR; TCRdb stores just in-frame clones and leaves some out. The table shows over 300,000 clones, with roughly 88% occurring only once. The receptor's source is a woman aged 45 to 65 with acute or convalescent COVID-19. The sample taken for sequencing was peripheral blood. The V gene is TRBV18, the J gene TRBJ1-5; 8 nucleotides match TRBD1. CDR3 residues: CASSPQGAGTNQPQHF. The CDR3 nucleotides read TGTGCCAGCTCACCTCAGGGGGCGGGGACCAATCAGCCCCAGCATTTT. Filled out from reference TRBV18 and TRBJ1-5, the complete variable domain reads NAGVMQNPRHLVRRRGQEARLRCSPMKGHSHVYWYRQLPEEGLKFMVYLQKENIIDESGMPKERFSAEFPKEGPSILRIQQVVRGDSAAYFCASSPQGAGTNQPQHFGDGTRLSIL.